These 27 T cell receptor beta chains were sequenced from one sample in a study of blood T cell repertoires in COVID-19 (dated by TCRdb to 2018 to 2021). The library was prepared using the immunoSEQ multiplex PCR assay. Not all clones reach the TCRdb copy of this immuneACCESS table, which keeps in-frame sequences only. Checked studies attribute under half of the gap to unresolved V genes and leave the rest unexplained. In all, the sample holds 200,000 or so clones, and about 80% of those were seen once. Approximately 6.9% of the sample is held by the ten biggest clonotypes. The source material was peripheral blood. All receptors come from a human donor with acute or convalescent COVID-19. The donor label of this sample is uncertain.

The rearrangement links TRBV3-1 (or the pseudogene TRBV3-2) to TRBJ2-3; maybe TRBD2 (5 bases). The CDR3 spans 13 residues. CDR1 is LGHDT, CDR2 YNNKEL, per germline (reference sequence). The V gene lost 4 bases and the J gene lost 6 bases, with 11 bases spanning the gap. This CDR3 reads CASSPWTGDTQYF. The DNA for the CDR3 is TGTGCCAGCAGCCCATGGACGGGGGATACGCAGTATTTT.

V is TRBV5-1 and J is TRBJ2-5; TRBD1 matches at 8 bases. Germline trimming cut 3 bases from V and 5 bases from J; bases unmatched to any gene: 9. CDR1 is SGHRS, CDR2 YFSETQ, per germline. This CDR3 is 15 amino acids long. This CDR3 reads CASSSVPGGGETQYF. CDR3 bases: TGCGCCAGCAGCTCCGTGCCAGGGGGCGGTGAGACCCAGTACTTC.

The chain links TRBV27 to TRBJ2-7, with TRBD2 matching over 7 bases. CDR3 size: 16 residues. Germline CDR1 and CDR2: MNHEY and SMNVEV (reference sequence). V was pared by 2 bases and J by 1 base, with 8 bases of the junction left unmatched. CDR3 protein: CASSLKGASGSYEQYF. The CDR3 bases are TGTGCCAGCAGTTTAAAAGGGGCTAGCGGTTCCTACGAGCAGTACTTC.

The CDR3 nucleotides read TGTGCCAGCAGTCCTTTAATGGTGGCAACCGGCTACACCTTC. Amino acids: CASSPLMVATGYTF. The chain employs TRBV27 and TRBJ1-2; D is unresolved. V shed 5 bases and J shed 8 bases, with 18 bases lying between them. Germline CDR1 and CDR2: MNHEY and SMNVEV (reference sequence). CDR3 length: 14 residues.

V gene TRBV7-2 combines with J gene TRBJ1-2; D not certain. CDR1 and CDR2 from the germline V gene are SGHTA and FQGNSA. Deletions cut 1 base from V and 1 base from J, with 7 bases between. The CDR3 has 14 amino acids. CDR3 coding DNA: TGTGCCAGCAGCTTAGGAGGCAGTAACTATGGCTACACCTTC. Translating it yields CASSLGGSNYGYTF.

This clone has only one observation. V and J are TRBV24-1 and TRBJ2-3; 10 bases are a match to TRBD1. Trimming cost V 4 bases and J 3 bases; bases outside gene matches: 9. CDR1 is KGHDR and CDR2 is SFDVKD in the germline V gene. CDR3 length: 17 amino acids. The CDR3: CATSDSRQGAWTDTQYF. The CDR3 DNA reads TGTGCCACCAGTGACTCTCGACAGGGGGCTTGGACAGATACGCAGTATTTT.

V usage is TRBV7-3 and J usage is TRBJ2-1, with TRBD2 matching 7 bases. CDR1 is SGHTA and CDR2 is FQGTGA in the germline V gene. V lost 4 bases and J lost 3; bases outside the gene matches: 3. The CDR3 runs to 14 residues. CDR3 coding DNA: TGTGCCAGCAGCTATTCTAGCGGCTACAATGAGCAGTTCTTC. It is translated as CASSYSSGYNEQFF.

The chain employs TRBV7-2 and TRBJ2-7; maybe TRBD1 (5 bases). Germline V lookup: CDR1 SGHTA, CDR2 FQGNSA. Trimming removed 1 base at V and 2 bases at J, with 12 bases between. The CDR3 extends over 15 amino acids. CDR3 DNA: TGTGCCAGCAGCTTAGAGGGGTTCCGAGCCTACGAGCAGTACTTC. Translating it yields CASSLEGFRAYEQYF. Variable domain in full (rest from reference TRBV7-2 and TRBJ2-7): GAGVSQSPSNKVTEKGKDVELRCDPISGHTALYWYRQSLGQGLEFLIYFQGNSAPDKSGLPSDRFSAERTGGSVSTLTIQRTQQEDSAVYLCASSLEGFRAYEQYFGPGTRLTVT.

This chain links TRBV19 with TRBJ1-1; D not certain. Trimming cost V 6 bases and J 3 bases, with 17 bases left between them. This CDR3 comprises 15 residues. The germline gives CDR1 LNHDA, CDR2 SQIVND (reference sequence). The CDR3 loop reads CASSKTRGGDTEAFF. CDR3 DNA: TGTGCCAGTAGCAAGACCCGGGGTGGGGACACTGAAGCTTTCTTT.

The J gene is TRBJ1-2, the V gene TRBV29-1; possible D gene TRBD1, 6 bases. The CDR3 covers 12 residues. Germline CDR1 is SQVTM and CDR2 is ANQGSEA. The germline V and J ends were trimmed by 5 bases and 4 bases, with 11 bases remaining between them. The CDR3 sequence: CSVSRGFYGYTF. The CDR3 region has the DNA TGCAGCGTTTCCAGGGGATTCTATGGCTACACCTTC.

This chain's CDR3 is CASSIGGTNTGELFF. The CDR3 nucleotides read TGTGCCAGTAGTATAGGCGGGACGAACACCGGGGAGCTGTTTTTT. The chain combines TRBV19 with TRBJ2-2; D is perhaps TRBD2 (6 bases). Trimming removed 1 base at V and 0 bases at J, with 6 bases between. This CDR3 is 15 amino acids long. From germline, CDR1 is LNHDA and CDR2 SQIVND (reference sequence).

The chain links TRBV2 to TRBJ1-4; D is undetermined. Trimming shortened V by 2 bases and J by 5 bases, and 12 bases separated the two germline ends. The CDR3 runs to 15 residues. Germline V lookup: CDR1 SNHLY, CDR2 FYNNEI. CDR3 residues: CASSEITEINEKLFF. In DNA form, the CDR3 reads TGTGCCAGCAGTGAAATCACAGAGATAAATGAAAAACTGTTTTTT.

The gene calls are TRBV27 and TRBJ2-1; D not certain. This CDR3 comprises 13 residues. Per germline, CDR1 MNHEY and CDR2 SMNVEV (reference sequence). The V gene lost 6 bases and the J gene lost 0 bases, with 6 bases spanning the gap. CDR3 sequence: CASRTLSYNEQFF. For the CDR3, the DNA is TGTGCCAGCAGGACTCTCTCCTACAATGAGCAGTTCTTC.

The chain uses TRBV7-3 and TRBJ1-3; D remains ambiguous. Germline loops: CDR1 SGHTA, CDR2 FQGTGA. V lost 2 bases, J lost 4 bases, and 6 bases lay in between. The CDR3 length is 13 residues. The CDR3 reads CASSLGPGNTIYF. CDR3 in DNA: TGTGCCAGCAGCTTAGGGCCCGGAAACACCATATATTTT.

The chain uses TRBV28 and TRBJ2-5, with TRBD1 matching 8 bases. J was trimmed by 13 bases and V by 6 bases; bases with no gene match: 13. The germline gives CDR1 MDHEN, CDR2 SYDVKM. This CDR3 has 13 amino acids. CDR3 bases: TGTGCCAGCAGCCCAACTCAGGGGGCCGGCGGGTACTTC. It codes for CASSPTQGAGGYF.

The rearrangement joins TRBV28 to TRBJ2-7; a weak D match, TRBD1 (6 bases). Trimming pared 10 bases from V and 2 bases from J, leaving 15 bases between. The CDR3 sequence is 13 residues long. Germline V gene sequence: CDR1 MDHEN, CDR2 SYDVKM. The CDR3 sequence: CATKGELPYEQYF. In DNA, the CDR3 is TGTGCCACCAAGGGGGAGCTTCCCTACGAGCAGTACTTC.

The chain combines TRBV3-1 (or the pseudogene TRBV3-2) with TRBJ1-1; D remains unclear. The CDR3 is 11 amino acids. Germline V lookup: CDR1 LGHDT, CDR2 YNNKEL (reference sequence). Trimming cost V 3 bases and J 7 bases, with 6 bases left between them. CDR3 amino acids: CASSQRDEAFF. In DNA form, the CDR3 reads TGTGCCAGCAGCCAGCGTGATGAAGCTTTCTTT.

The V gene is TRBV3-1 (or the pseudogene TRBV3-2), the J gene TRBJ2-7; D remains unclear. Trimming took off 3 bases at V and 0 bases at J, with 18 bases between the two ends. The CDR3 loop spans 17 amino acids. From germline, CDR1 is LGHDT and CDR2 YNNKEL (reference sequence). The DNA of the CDR3 is TGTGCCAGCAGCCAGCGCCTAATGTATTCGAGCTCCTACGAGCAGTACTTC. Amino acid sequence: CASSQRLMYSSSYEQYF.

The chain employs TRBV12-3 or TRBV12-4 and TRBJ1-5; no clear D gene. The ends were cut back, 8 bases at V and 8 bases at J, with 16 bases in the middle. The CDR3 covers 13 residues. The CDR3 DNA is TGTGCCAGCGGAGGAGGAGGGCTAAAGCCCCAGCATTTT. This translates into CASGGGGLKPQHF.

The chain recombines TRBV7-9 with TRBJ2-3, with TRBD1 as a possible D gene (5 bases). CDR3 size: 16 residues. Per germline, CDR1 SEHNR and CDR2 FQNEAQ (reference sequence). Trimming removed 2 bases from V and 6 bases from J, with 18 bases in between. The DNA for the CDR3 is TGTGCCAGCAGCTTACCACCTCCGGACCCAGGGGATACGCAGTATTTT. It translates to CASSLPPPDPGDTQYF.

The rearrangement links TRBV18 to TRBJ1-2, with D maybe TRBD1 (5 bases). Between the trimmed V and J ends, which lost 0 bases and 4 bases, there was a span of 12 bases. Per the germline V gene, CDR1 is KGHSH and CDR2 is LQKENI. The CDR3 runs to 15 residues. In DNA form, the CDR3 reads TGTGCCAGCTCACCACCAGGGGAAAGTAGCTATGGCTACACCTTC. It is translated as CASSPPGESSYGYTF.

The V gene is TRBV5-1, the J gene TRBJ1-1; TRBD1 is a possible D gene (6 bases). The CDR3 extends over 13 amino acids. The V gene lost 2 bases and the J gene lost 1 base, with 6 bases spanning the gap. CDR1 SGHRS and CDR2 YFSETQ come from the germline V gene. The CDR3 nucleotides are TGCGCCAGCAGCTTCAGGGGGAACACTGAAGCTTTCTTT. This encodes CASSFRGNTEAFF.

The rearrangement links TRBV7-9 to TRBJ2-1; no firm D call. This CDR3 has 15 amino acids. V was trimmed by 1 base and J by 9 bases, leaving 16 bases between them. Germline assignment: CDR1 SEHNR and CDR2 FQNEAQ (reference sequence). The CDR3 spells CASSLESPRPSEQFF. As DNA, the CDR3 is TGTGCCAGCAGCTTAGAATCTCCCCGCCCCAGTGAGCAGTTCTTC.

V usage is TRBV6-5 and J usage is TRBJ1-5; 8 bases are a match to TRBD1. Germline lookup yields CDR1 MNHEY and CDR2 SVGAGI. The CDR3 is 14 residues long. With 6 bases clipped from V and 4 bases from J, the junction kept 5 bases outside the gene matches. CDR3: CASSQDRVNQPQHF. In DNA form, the CDR3 reads TGTGCCAGCAGCCAGGACAGGGTGAATCAGCCCCAGCATTTT.

The rearrangement links TRBV5-4 to TRBJ1-1; tentatively, D is TRBD1 (6 bases). This CDR3 has 15 amino acids. Trimming took 2 bases from V and 0 from J, leaving 11 bases between them. Germline V gene sequence: CDR1 SGHNT, CDR2 YYREEE (reference sequence). CDR3: CASSFPGTLNTEAFF. Here the CDR3 DNA reads TGTGCCAGCAGCTTCCCCGGGACATTGAACACTGAAGCTTTCTTT. Drawing the rest from reference TRBV5-4 and TRBJ1-1, the complete variable domain is ETGVTQSPTHLIKTRGQQVTLRCSSQSGHNTVSWYQQALGQGPQFIFQYYREEENGRGNFPPRFSGLQFPNYSSELNVNALELDDSALYLCASSFPGTLNTEAFFGQGTRLTVV.

This chain uses TRBV3-1 (or the pseudogene TRBV3-2) with TRBJ2-7; TRBD1 might be the D (5 bases). Trimming stripped 0 bases from V and 6 bases from J, with 12 bases between. Germline CDR1 is LGHDT and CDR2 is YNNKEL (reference sequence). The CDR3 sequence is 14 residues long. CDR3 sequence reads: CASSQEAGSGEQYF. CDR3 nucleotides: TGTGCCAGCAGCCAAGAGGCAGGGTCCGGCGAGCAGTACTTC.

The V call is TRBV15, the J call TRBJ2-1, with 8 bases aligning to TRBD1. The germline CDR1 and CDR2 sequences are LNHNV and YYDKDF (reference sequence). This CDR3 has 15 residues. V was clipped by 6 bases and J by 0 bases; unmatched bases: 4. The CDR3 nucleotides read TGTGCCACCAGAACAGGGGGAAGCTCCTACAATGAGCAGTTCTTC. It yields the protein CATRTGGSSYNEQFF. Variable domain in full (rest from reference TRBV15 and TRBJ2-1): DAMVIQNPRYQVTQFGKPVTLSCSQTLNHNVMYWYQQKSSQAPKLLFHYYDKDFNNEADTPDNFQSRRPNTSFCFLDIRSPGLGDTAMYLCATRTGGSSYNEQFFGPGTRLTVL.